The source of this TCR beta chain is a study of CD8 T cells in Susac syndrome. On this clonotype: No antigen is known for it.

The authors sequenced TCR beta from blood CD8+ and CD4+ T cells. FACS enriched CD8+ TEMRA cells, while bulk CD8+ and CD4+ were negatively isolated. Reverse transcription of roughly 0.45 to 1 ug RNA was carried out with random hexamers. Coverage of TCR beta CDR3 amplification by immunoSEQ multiplex PCR extended to 54 Vbeta and 13 Jbeta. One entry per CDR3 protein results from TCRdb running MiXCR on the immunoSEQ multiplex PCR reads. Here the sample spans about 80,000 distinct CDR3 sequences, roughly 94% being singletons. V shed 6 bases and J 4 bases; nucleotides not matched to a gene: 8. The length of the CDR3 is 15 residues. Per the germline V gene, CDR1 is SGHAT and CDR2 is FQNNGV. Study results and limitations: The TCR sequencing and HLA analysis in the study involved a relatively small number of individuals, as the study acknowledged.

This clonotype was obtained from a human donor in good health. The chain links TRBV11-2 to TRBJ2-2, with 7 bases fitting TRBD1. Sequenced material: CD8+ T cells from PBMCs. The CDR3 loop is CASSRGGSITGELFF. In nucleotides, the CDR3 is TGTGCCAGCAGTCGAGGGGGCTCCATCACCGGGGAGCTGTTTTTT.